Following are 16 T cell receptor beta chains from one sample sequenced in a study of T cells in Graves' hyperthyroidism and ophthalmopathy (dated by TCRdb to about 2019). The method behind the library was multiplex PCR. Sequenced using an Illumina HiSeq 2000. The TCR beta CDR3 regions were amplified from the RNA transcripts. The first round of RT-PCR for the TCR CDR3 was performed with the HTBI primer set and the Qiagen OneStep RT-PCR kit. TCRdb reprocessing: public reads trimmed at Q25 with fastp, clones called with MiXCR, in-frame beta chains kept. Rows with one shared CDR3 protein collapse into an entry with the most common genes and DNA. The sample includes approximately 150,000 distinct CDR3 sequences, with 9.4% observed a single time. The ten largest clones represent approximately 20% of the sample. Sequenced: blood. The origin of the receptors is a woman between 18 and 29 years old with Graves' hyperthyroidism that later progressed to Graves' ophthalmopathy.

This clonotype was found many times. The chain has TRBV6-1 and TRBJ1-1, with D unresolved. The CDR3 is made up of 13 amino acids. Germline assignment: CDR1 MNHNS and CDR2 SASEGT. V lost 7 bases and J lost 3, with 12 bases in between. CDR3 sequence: CASNSSPYTEAFF. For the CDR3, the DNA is TGTGCCAGCAACAGCTCCCCATACACTGAAGCTTTCTTT.

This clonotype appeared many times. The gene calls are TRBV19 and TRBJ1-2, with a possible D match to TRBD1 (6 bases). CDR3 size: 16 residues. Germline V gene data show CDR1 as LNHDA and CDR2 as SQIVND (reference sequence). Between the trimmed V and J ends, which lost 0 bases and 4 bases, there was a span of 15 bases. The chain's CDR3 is CASSIDRAGALYGYTF. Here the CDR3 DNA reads TGTGCCAGTAGTATAGATCGGGCAGGGGCTCTCTATGGCTACACCTTC.

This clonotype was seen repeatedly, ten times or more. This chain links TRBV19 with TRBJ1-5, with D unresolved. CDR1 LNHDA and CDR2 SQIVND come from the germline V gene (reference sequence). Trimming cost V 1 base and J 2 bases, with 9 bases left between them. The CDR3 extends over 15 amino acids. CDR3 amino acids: CASSIATLGNQPQHF. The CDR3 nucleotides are TGTGCCAGTAGTATAGCCACCTTAGGCAATCAGCCCCAGCATTTT.

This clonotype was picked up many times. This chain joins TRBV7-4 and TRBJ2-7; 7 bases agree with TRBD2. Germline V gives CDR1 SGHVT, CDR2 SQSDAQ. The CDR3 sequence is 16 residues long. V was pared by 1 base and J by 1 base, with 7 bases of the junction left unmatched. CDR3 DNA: TGTGCCAGCAGCTTAGGGGGGGACTACTCATCCTACGAGCAGTACTTC. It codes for CASSLGGDYSSYEQYF.

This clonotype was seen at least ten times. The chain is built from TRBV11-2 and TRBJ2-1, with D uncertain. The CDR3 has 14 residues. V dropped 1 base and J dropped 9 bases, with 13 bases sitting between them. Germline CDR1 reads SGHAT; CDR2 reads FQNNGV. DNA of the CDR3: TGTGCCAGCAGCTTAGTACGGAGCGTTGGTGAGCAGTTCTTC. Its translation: CASSLVRSVGEQFF.

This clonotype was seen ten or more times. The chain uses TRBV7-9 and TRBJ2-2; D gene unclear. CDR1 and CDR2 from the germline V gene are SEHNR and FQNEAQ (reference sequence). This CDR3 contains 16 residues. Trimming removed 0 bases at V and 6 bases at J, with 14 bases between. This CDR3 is CASSLAQSLVAGELFF. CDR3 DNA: TGTGCCAGCAGCTTAGCGCAAAGTTTGGTAGCCGGGGAGCTGTTTTTT.

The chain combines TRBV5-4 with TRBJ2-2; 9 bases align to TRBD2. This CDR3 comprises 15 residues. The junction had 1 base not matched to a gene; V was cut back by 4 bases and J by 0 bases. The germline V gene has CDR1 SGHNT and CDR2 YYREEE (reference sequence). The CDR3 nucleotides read TGTGCCAGCAGCGGACTAGCGTCGAACACCGGGGAGCTGTTTTTT. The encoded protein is CASSGLASNTGELFF.

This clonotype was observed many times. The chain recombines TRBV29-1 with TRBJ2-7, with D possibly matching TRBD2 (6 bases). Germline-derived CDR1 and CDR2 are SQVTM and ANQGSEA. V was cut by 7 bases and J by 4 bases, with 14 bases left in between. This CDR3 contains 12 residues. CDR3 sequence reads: CSARRDGYEQYF. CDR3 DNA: TGCAGCGCAAGGAGGGACGGGTACGAGCAGTACTTC.

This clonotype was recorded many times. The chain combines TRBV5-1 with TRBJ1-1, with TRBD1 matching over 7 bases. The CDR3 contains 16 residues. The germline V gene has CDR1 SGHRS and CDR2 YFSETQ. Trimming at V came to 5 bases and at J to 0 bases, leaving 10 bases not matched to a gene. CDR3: CASSQDRRSMNTEAFF. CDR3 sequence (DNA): TGCGCCAGCAGTCAGGACAGGCGCAGCATGAACACTGAAGCTTTCTTT. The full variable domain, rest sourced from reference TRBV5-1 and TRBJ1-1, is KAGVTQTPRYLIKTRGQQVTLSCSPISGHRSVSWYQQTPGQGLQFLFEYFSETQRNKGNFPGRFSGRQFSNSRSEMNVSTLELGDSALYLCASSQDRRSMNTEAFFGQGTRLTVV.

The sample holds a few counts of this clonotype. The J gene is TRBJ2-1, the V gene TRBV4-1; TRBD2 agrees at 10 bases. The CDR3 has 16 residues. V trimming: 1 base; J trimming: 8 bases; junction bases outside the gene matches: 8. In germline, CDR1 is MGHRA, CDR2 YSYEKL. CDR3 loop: CASSQGVTSGIYEQFF. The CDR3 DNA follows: TGCGCCAGCAGCCAAGGAGTTACTAGCGGGATATATGAGCAGTTCTTC.

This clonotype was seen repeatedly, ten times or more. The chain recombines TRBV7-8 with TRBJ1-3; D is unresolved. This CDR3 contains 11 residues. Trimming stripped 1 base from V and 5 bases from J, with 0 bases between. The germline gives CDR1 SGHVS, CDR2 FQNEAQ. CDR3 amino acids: CASSLGNTIYF. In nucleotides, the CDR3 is TGTGCCAGCAGCTTAGGAAACACCATATATTTT.

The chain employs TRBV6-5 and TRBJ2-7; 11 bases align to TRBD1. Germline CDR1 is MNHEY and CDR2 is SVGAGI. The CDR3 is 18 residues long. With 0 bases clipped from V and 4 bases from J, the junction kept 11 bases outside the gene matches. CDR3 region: CASSYSKSGTGGGYEQYF. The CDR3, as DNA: TGTGCCAGCAGTTACTCGAAATCCGGGACAGGGGGGGGATACGAGCAGTACTTC.

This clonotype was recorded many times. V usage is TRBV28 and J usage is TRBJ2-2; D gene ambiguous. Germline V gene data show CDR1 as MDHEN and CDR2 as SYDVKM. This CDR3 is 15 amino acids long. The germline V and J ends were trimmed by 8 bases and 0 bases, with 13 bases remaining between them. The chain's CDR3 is CASLELGTNTGELFF. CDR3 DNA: TGTGCCAGCTTGGAGCTGGGGACGAACACCGGGGAGCTGTTTTTT.

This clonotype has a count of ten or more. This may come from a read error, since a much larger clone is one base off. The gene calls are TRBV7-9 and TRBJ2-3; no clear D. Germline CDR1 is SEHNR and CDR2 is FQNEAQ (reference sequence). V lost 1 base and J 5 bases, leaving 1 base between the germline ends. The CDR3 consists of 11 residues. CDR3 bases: TGTGCCAGCAGCTTAGAAGATACGCAGTATTTT. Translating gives CASSLEDTQYF.

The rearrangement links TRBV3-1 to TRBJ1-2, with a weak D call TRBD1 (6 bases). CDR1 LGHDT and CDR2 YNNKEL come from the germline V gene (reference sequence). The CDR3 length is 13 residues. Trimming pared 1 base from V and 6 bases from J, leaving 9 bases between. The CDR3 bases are TGTGCCAGCAGCCAAGTCGGGGGCGATGGCTACACCTTC. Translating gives CASSQVGGDGYTF.

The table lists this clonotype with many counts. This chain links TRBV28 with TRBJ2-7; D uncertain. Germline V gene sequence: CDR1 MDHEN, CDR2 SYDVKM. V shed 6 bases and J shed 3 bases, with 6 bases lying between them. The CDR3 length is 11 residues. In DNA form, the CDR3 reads TGTGCCAGCAGGCAAAACTACGAGCAGTACTTC. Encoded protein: CASRQNYEQYF.